Given below is one T cell receptor beta chain in context. The record originates from a study of cytomegalovirus exposure and HLA in healthy donors. This CDR3 spans 15 amino acids. V trimming: 2 bases; J trimming: 3 bases; junction bases outside the gene matches: 3. In germline, CDR1 is MDHEN, CDR2 SYDVKM. 13 Jbeta primers and 60 Vbeta primers were used for the PCR. Profiling relied on immunoSEQ multiplex PCR, and the TCRdb table lists in-frame clones only, not all of them. The table lists more than 55,000 clones, 80% of them singletons. This TCR derives from a woman aged 35 to 49 in good health and CMV-seronegative. The source material was PBMCs. The V call is TRBV28, the J call TRBJ2-2, with 7 bases lining up with TRBD1. CDR3 coding DNA: TGTGCCAGCAGTTTAAGCAGGGGGTACACCGGGGAGCTGTTTTTT. This translates into CASSLSRGYTGELFF.